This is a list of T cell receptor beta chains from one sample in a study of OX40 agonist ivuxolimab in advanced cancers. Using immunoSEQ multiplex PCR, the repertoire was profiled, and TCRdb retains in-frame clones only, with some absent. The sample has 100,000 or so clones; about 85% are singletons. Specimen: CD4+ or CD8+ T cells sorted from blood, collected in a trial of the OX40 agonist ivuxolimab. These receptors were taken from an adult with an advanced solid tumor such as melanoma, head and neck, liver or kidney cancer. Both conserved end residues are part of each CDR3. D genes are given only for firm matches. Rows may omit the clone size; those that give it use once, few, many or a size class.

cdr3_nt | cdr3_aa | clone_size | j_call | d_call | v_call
TGTGCCAGCAGCCGAACTTTAACAGCCTACGAGCAGTACTTC | CASSRTLTAYEQYF | NA | TRBJ2-7 | NA | TRBV28
TGCAGCGTTGATGGGGGTGGCACAGATACGCAGTATTTT | CSVDGGGTDTQYF | NA | TRBJ2-3 | NA | TRBV29-1
TGTGCCAGCTCACCGGGAGTAGATCAGCCCCAGCATTTT | CASSPGVDQPQHF | NA | TRBJ1-5 | NA | TRBV18
TGCGCCAGCAGTCAATCGGAGGGGAACGAGCAGTACTTC | CASSQSEGNEQYF | once | TRBJ2-7 | NA | TRBV23-1
TGTGCCAGCGGGCGCAACTTGGGCTCACCCACTGAAGCTTTCTTT | CASGRNLGSPTEAFF | few | TRBJ1-1 | NA | TRBV28
TGTGCCTGGAGTGGACTAGCGGGAGGGACGGCAGATACGCAGTATTTT | CAWSGLAGGTADTQYF | NA | TRBJ2-3 | TRBD2 | TRBV30
TGCGCCAGCAGCTTGGTACTAGCGGGGGACGAGCAGTACTTC | CASSLVLAGDEQYF | NA | TRBJ2-7 | TRBD2 | TRBV5-1
TGCGCCAGCAGCTTGGGGTTCCGAGCCACCTATGAGCAGTTCTTC | CASSLGFRATYEQFF | NA | TRBJ2-1 | NA | TRBV5-1
TGTGCCAGCAGCTTCCCAGACAGTAATCAGCCCCAGCATTTT | CASSFPDSNQPQHF | NA | TRBJ1-5 | NA | TRBV4-2
TGTGCCGCACTGACAGGAGGCTATGGCTACACCTTC | CAALTGGYGYTF | NA | TRBJ1-2 | NA | TRBV30
TGTGCCAGCACCAGGGGTCGCGAGCAGTACTTC | CASTRGREQYF | NA | TRBJ2-7 | NA | TRBV28
TGTGCCAGCAGTTATTCACAGGGATCCGACGCAGATACGCAGTATTTT | CASSYSQGSDADTQYF | once | TRBJ2-3 | NA | TRBV6-9
TGTGCCAGCAGCGTAGACATCGGGAGCTCTGGGGCCAACGTCCTGACTTTC | CASSVDIGSSGANVLTF | NA | TRBJ2-6 | NA | TRBV9
TGTGCCAGCAGTGAACGAGACGGCCGTTTATATACGCAGTATTTT | CASSERDGRLYTQYF | once | TRBJ2-3 | NA | TRBV6-1
TGTGCCAGCAGCAGTCCGCTAGCGGGAATCCAACACGAGCAGTACTTC | CASSSPLAGIQHEQYF | NA | TRBJ2-7 | TRBD2 | TRBV7-9
TGTGCCAGTAGTAAAGGACAGACCTACGAGCAGTACTTC | CASSKGQTYEQYF | NA | TRBJ2-7 | NA | TRBV19
TGTGCCAGCGGGGTCGGGGAGCTGTTTTTT | CASGVGELFF | NA | TRBJ2-2 | NA | TRBV28
TGTGCCAGCAGTTTTCAGACAGGGGGAAGGGATACGCAGTATTTT | CASSFQTGGRDTQYF | NA | TRBJ2-3 | TRBD1 | TRBV28
TGTGCCAGCAGTTACTCGAGAGGGGGGGGTCAGCCCCAGCATTTT | CASSYSRGGGQPQHF | NA | TRBJ1-5 | NA | TRBV6-6
TGTGCCAGCAGCTTTAGGAACACCGGGGAGCTGTTTTTT | CASSFRNTGELFF | few | TRBJ2-2 | NA | TRBV7-8
TGTGCCAGGGCCGGAGCCGGGGCCAACGTCCTGACTTTC | CARAGAGANVLTF | NA | TRBJ2-6 | NA | TRBV2
TGTGCCAGTAGGATACAGGGGGCTGATGAGCAGTTCTTC | CASRIQGADEQFF | NA | TRBJ2-1 | TRBD1 | TRBV19
TGTGCCAGCAGCTTGGGGCGCTACGAGCAGTACTTC | CASSLGRYEQYF | NA | TRBJ2-7 | NA | TRBV5-6
TGTGCCAGCAGCTTAGCCTATCGGGGGATGAACACTGAAGCTTTCTTT | CASSLAYRGMNTEAFF | once | TRBJ1-1 | NA | TRBV11-2
TGTGCCAGCAGCTCCGGACTAGCTCTTGGCACAGATACGCAGTATTTT | CASSSGLALGTDTQYF | NA | TRBJ2-3 | TRBD2 | TRBV5-4
TGTGCCAGCAGTTTAAACAGGGGGCGCCAAGAGACCCAGTACTTC | CASSLNRGRQETQYF | many | TRBJ2-5 | TRBD1 | TRBV6-1
TGTGCCAGCAGCTTAGTATCCCTGGGTGAGACCCAGTACTTC | CASSLVSLGETQYF | NA | TRBJ2-5 | NA | TRBV7-6
TGTGCCAGTAGTATCGCGGGCTCCTCCGGAGATACGCAGTATTTT | CASSIAGSSGDTQYF | once | TRBJ2-3 | NA | TRBV19
TGTGCCATCAGTGAAGTGCGGGGACCGGGCGAGCAGTACTTC | CAISEVRGPGEQYF | few | TRBJ2-7 | NA | TRBV10-3
TGTGCCAGCTCACCAACGGCCCCCCGGCACAATCAGCCCCAGCATTTT | CASSPTAPRHNQPQHF | NA | TRBJ1-5 | NA | TRBV18
TGTGCCAGCAGCCTTATCCCGGGGGACGAGCAGTACTTC | CASSLIPGDEQYF | NA | TRBJ2-7 | NA | TRBV9
TGTGCCAGTAGCAGGGACAGGGGGGGCGAGCAGTACTTC | CASSRDRGGEQYF | NA | TRBJ2-7 | TRBD1 | TRBV19
TGCAGTGCTCCGGGAAGGGATGAGCAGTTCTTC | CSAPGRDEQFF | NA | TRBJ2-1 | NA | TRBV20-1
TGTGCCAGCACCAAATCCGGGACTAGCGGGTCTAGCACAGATACGCAGTATTTT | CASTKSGTSGSSTDTQYF | NA | TRBJ2-3 | TRBD2 | TRBV5-4
TGTGCCAGCAGCTTAACGAACACCGGGGAGCTGTTTTTT | CASSLTNTGELFF | NA | TRBJ2-2 | NA | TRBV7-9
TGCGCCAGCAGTGCGGGGCGTAACACCGGGGAGCTGTTTTTT | CASSAGRNTGELFF | NA | TRBJ2-2 | NA | TRBV10-2
TGCGCCAGCAGCTTTTTCCCGGGACAGGGGGACGAAAAACTGTTTTTT | CASSFFPGQGDEKLFF | NA | TRBJ1-4 | TRBD1 | TRBV5-1
TGCGCCAGCAGCTGGGACTTGCCGCCCTACGAGCAGTACTTC | CASSWDLPPYEQYF | NA | TRBJ2-7 | NA | TRBV5-1
TGCGCCAGCAGCTTGGGACAGAGAAATGAGCAGTTCTTC | CASSLGQRNEQFF | few | TRBJ2-1 | NA | TRBV5-1